This paragraph reports one T cell receptor beta chain. Its antigen is unknown. This CDR3 is built from 16 residues. The V and J ends lost 0 bases and 3 bases, in that order; junction bases with no gene match: 6. In germline, CDR1 is SGHKS, CDR2 YYEKEE (reference sequence). These data belong to a study of T-cell memory formation after mild COVID-19. Study-level findings and limits: The study found contracting CD4+ clones mainly in CM and EM and contracting CD8+ clones in EMRA.

TCRalpha and TCRbeta libraries used 5'RACE with constant-segment primers and UMIs. TCRdb fed the 5' RACE reads into MiXCR, producing one record per CDR3 protein. The sample has about 310,000 distinct CDR3 sequences, just under 20% seen once. This clonotype was sampled from a man between 18 and 35 years old who had mild COVID-19 (a few samples of this study predate the infection). Cell type and time point are not known. Sequencing used PBMCs or a T cell subset sorted from them (not recorded which). The chain joins TRBV5-5 to TRBJ2-3; 8 nucleotides align to TRBD2. CDR3 DNA: TGTGCCAGCAGCTTGGGACTAGCGCTAAGGACAGATACGCAGTATTTT. Amino acid sequence: CASSLGLALRTDTQYF.